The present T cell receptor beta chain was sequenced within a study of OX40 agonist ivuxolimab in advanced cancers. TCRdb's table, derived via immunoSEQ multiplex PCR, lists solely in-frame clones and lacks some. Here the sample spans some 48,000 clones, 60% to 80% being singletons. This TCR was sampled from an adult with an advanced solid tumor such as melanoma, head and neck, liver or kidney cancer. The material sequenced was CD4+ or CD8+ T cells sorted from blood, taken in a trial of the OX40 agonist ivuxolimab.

As DNA, the CDR3 is TGTGCCAGCAGTGTTAGCAACGGTAAAGATACGCAGTATTTT. As protein: CASSVSNGKDTQYF. The rearrangement joins TRBV6-1 to TRBJ2-3; the D is unclear. The germline gives CDR1 MNHNS, CDR2 SASEGT. V was pared by 4 bases and J by 5 bases, with 13 bases between. The CDR3 covers 14 residues.